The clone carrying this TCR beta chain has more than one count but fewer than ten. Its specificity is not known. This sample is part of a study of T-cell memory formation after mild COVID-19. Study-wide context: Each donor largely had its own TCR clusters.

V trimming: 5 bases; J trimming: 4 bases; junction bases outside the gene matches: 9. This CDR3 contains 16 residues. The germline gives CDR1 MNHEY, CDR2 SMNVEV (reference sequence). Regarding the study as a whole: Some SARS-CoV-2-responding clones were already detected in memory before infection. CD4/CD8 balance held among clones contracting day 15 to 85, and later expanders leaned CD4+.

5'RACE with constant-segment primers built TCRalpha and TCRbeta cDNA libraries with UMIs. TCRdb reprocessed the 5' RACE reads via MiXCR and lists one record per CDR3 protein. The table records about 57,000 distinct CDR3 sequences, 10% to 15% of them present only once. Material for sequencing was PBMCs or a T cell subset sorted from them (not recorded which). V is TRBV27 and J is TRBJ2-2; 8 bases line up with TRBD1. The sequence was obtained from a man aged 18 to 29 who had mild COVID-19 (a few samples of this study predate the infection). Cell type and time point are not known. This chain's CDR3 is CASSAQGGVGTGELFF. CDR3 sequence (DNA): TGTGCCAGCAGTGCACAGGGGGGTGTTGGCACCGGGGAGCTGTTTTTT.